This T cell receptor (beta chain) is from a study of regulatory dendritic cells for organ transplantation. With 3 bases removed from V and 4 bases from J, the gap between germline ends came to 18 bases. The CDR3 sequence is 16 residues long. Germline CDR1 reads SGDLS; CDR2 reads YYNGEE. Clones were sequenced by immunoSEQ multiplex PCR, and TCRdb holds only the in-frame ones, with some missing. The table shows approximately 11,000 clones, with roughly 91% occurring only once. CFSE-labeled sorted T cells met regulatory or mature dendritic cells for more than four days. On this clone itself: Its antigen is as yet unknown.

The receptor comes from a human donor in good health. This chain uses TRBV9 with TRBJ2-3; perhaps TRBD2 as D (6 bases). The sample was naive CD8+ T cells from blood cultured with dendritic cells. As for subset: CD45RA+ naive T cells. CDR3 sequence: CASSADRDSLSDTQYF. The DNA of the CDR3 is TGTGCCAGCAGCGCAGACCGGGACTCCCTATCAGATACGCAGTATTTT.